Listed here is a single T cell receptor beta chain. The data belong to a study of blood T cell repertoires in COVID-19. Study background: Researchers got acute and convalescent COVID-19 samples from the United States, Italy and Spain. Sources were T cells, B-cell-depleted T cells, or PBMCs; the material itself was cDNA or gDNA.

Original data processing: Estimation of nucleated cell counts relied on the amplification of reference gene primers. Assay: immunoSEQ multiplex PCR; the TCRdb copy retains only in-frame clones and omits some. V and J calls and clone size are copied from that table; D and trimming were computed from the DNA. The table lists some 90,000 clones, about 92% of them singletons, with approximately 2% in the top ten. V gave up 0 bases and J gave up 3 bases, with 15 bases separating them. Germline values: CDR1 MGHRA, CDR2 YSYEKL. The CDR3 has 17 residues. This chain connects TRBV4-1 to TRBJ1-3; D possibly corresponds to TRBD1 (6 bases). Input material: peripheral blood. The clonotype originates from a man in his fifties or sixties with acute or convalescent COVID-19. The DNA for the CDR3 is TGCGCCAGCAGCCAAGATGGTACAGGGAGATTTGGAAACACCATATATTTT. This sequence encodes CASSQDGTGRFGNTIYF.